This T cell receptor beta chain was identified in a study of cytomegalovirus exposure and HLA in healthy donors. The CDR3 length is 17 residues. A word on this clone: Its antigen is as yet unknown.

The PCR was carried out with 60 Vbeta primers and 13 Jbeta primers. Profiling relied on immunoSEQ multiplex PCR, and the TCRdb table lists in-frame clones only, not all of them. The sample holds some 160,000 clones, around 77% seen once. Overall study results and limits: In an earlier analysis, in several hundred donors, most V segments appeared productive either ~87% or ~30% of the time. The analysis excluded some indistinguishable V segments, including TRBV6-2 and TRBV6-3. The authors enumerated 164 TCR beta chains as linked to cytomegalovirus.

The receptor's source is a man aged 60 to 69 in good health and CMV-seronegative. V and J are TRBV21-1 and TRBJ2-3; the table calls TRBD1, which could not be checked here. TRBV21-1 is noted as a pseudogene. The sample was PBMCs. CDR3 sequence: CASSKAISWGAADTQYF. In DNA form, the CDR3 reads TGTGCCAGCAGCAAAGCAATTTCGTGGGGCGCAGCAGATACGCAGTATTTT.